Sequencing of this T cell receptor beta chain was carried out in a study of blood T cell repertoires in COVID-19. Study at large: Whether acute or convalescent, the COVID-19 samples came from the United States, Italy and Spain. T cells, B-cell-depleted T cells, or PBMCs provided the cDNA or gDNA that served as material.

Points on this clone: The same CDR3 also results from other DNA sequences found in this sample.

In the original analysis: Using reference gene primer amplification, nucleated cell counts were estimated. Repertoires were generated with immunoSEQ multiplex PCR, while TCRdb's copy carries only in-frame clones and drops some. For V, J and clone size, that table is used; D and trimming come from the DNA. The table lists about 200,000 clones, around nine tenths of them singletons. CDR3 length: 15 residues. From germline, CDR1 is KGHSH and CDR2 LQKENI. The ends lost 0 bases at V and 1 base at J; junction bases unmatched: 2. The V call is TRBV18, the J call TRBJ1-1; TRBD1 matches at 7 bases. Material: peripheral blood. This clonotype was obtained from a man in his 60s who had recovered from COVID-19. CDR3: CASSPPTGSNTEAFF. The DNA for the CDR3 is TGTGCCAGCTCACCACCGACAGGGTCGAACACTGAAGCTTTCTTT. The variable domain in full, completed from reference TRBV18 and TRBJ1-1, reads NAGVMQNPRHLVRRRGQEARLRCSPMKGHSHVYWYRQLPEEGLKFMVYLQKENIIDESGMPKERFSAEFPKEGPSILRIQQVVRGDSAAYFCASSPPTGSNTEAFFGQGTRLTVV.